Listed below are T cell receptor beta chains from one sample, sequenced in a study of T cell responses to AZD1222 COVID-19 vaccine. TCRdb's table, derived via immunoSEQ multiplex PCR, lists solely in-frame clones and lacks some. The sample yields 100,000 or so clones, 65% to 90% seen once. Here the sequenced sample was peripheral blood, taken on day 0 of AZD1222 vaccination. The receptors shown here come from an adult in good health. Each CDR3 is given with its conserved first and last residue. A D gene is named only where the DNA matches it firmly. Size tells how often a clone was seen (once, few, many) or the class of an expanded clone, and some rows leave it out.

few,TRBJ1-1,-,TRBV5-1,CASSPFGGDTEAFF,TGCGCCAGCAGCCCGTTCGGGGGTGACACTGAAGCTTTCTTT
-,TRBJ1-3,-,TRBV5-6,CASSLQISNTIYF,TGTGCCAGCAGCTTACAGATCTCTAACACCATATATTTT
-,TRBJ1-6,TRBD1,TRBV5-4,CASSVNRGLASPLHF,TGTGCCAGCAGCGTAAACAGGGGATTGGCTTCACCCCTCCACTTT
-,TRBJ2-1,-,TRBV25-1,CASSDSLSGHEQFF,TGTGCCAGCAGTGACTCATTAAGTGGCCATGAGCAGTTCTTC
-,TRBJ2-7,-,TRBV5-1,CASSPDPPLYEQYF,TGCGCCAGCAGCCCCGACCCCCCGTTGTACGAGCAGTACTTC
-,TRBJ2-2,-,TRBV6-5,CASGGAVANTGELFF,TGTGCCAGCGGGGGGGCAGTCGCGAACACCGGGGAGCTGTTTTTT
-,TRBJ2-5,TRBD1,TRBV18,CASSPGQGGETQYF,TGTGCCAGCTCACCGGGACAGGGAGGGGAGACCCAGTACTTC
-,TRBJ2-5,-,TRBV20-1,CSASSPVGSSQETQYF,TGCAGTGCTAGTTCCCCAGTTGGAAGTTCACAAGAGACCCAGTACTTC
once,TRBJ2-3,-,TRBV30,CAWSPWSGRTDTQYF,TGTGCCTGGAGCCCCTGGAGCGGCCGCACAGATACGCAGTATTTT
-,TRBJ1-5,TRBD1,TRBV2,CASRTGQGGGQPQHF,TGTGCCAGCAGGACCGGACAGGGGGGAGGTCAGCCCCAGCATTTT